The present T cell receptor (beta chain) was sequenced within a study of cytomegalovirus exposure and HLA in healthy donors. Trimming took 3 bases from V and 0 from J; bases not matched to a gene: 7. This CDR3 has 16 amino acids. Germline CDR1 and CDR2: MNHEY and SVGAGI. With regard to this clone: What it binds is not known.

General study findings and limits: The majority of CMV-associated TCR beta chains were reported as apparently HLA-restricted in a later analysis. Sequencing likely caused a cluster of highly shared sequence variants.

This PCR relied on a set of 60 Vbeta primers and 13 Jbeta primers. Measured with immunoSEQ multiplex PCR; TCRdb has only the in-frame clones, and not every one. The table lists 110,000 to 150,000 clones, roughly 80% of them singletons, with about 1.3% in the top ten. This clonotype was obtained from a female donor in good health and CMV-seronegative. The chain employs TRBV6-5 and TRBJ2-7; 8 nucleotides agree with TRBD1. The sequencing input was PBMCs. CDR3 loop: CASSYQTGDFSYEQYF. Written as DNA, the CDR3 is TGTGCCAGCAGTTATCAGACAGGGGACTTCTCCTACGAGCAGTACTTC.